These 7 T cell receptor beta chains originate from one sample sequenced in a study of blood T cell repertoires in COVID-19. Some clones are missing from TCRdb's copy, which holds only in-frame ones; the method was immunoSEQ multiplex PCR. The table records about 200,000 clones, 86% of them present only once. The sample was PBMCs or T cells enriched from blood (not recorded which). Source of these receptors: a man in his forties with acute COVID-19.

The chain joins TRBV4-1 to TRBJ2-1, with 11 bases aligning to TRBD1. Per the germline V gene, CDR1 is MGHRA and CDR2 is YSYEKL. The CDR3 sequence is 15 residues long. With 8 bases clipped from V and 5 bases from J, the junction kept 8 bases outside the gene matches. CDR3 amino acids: CASDPGTGGHNEQFF. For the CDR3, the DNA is TGCGCCAGCGACCCCGGGACAGGGGGTCACAATGAGCAGTTCTTC.

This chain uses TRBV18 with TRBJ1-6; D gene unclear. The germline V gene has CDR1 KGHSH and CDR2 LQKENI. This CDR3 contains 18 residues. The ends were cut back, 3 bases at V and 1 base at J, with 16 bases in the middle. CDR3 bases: TGTGCCAGCTCACCGCAGTCTAGTGTCGCGTCCTATAATTCACCCCTCCACTTT. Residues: CASSPQSSVASYNSPLHF. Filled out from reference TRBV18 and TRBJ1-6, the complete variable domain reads NAGVMQNPRHLVRRRGQEARLRCSPMKGHSHVYWYRQLPEEGLKFMVYLQKENIIDESGMPKERFSAEFPKEGPSILRIQQVVRGDSAAYFCASSPQSSVASYNSPLHFGNGTRLTVT.

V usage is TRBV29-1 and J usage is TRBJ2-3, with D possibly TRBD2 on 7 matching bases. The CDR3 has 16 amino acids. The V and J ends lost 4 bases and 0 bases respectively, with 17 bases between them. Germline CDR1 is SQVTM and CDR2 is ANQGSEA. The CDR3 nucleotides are TGCAGCGTTGGGGGAGGGGGAAGTCCTAGCACAGATACGCAGTATTTT. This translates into CSVGGGGSPSTDTQYF.

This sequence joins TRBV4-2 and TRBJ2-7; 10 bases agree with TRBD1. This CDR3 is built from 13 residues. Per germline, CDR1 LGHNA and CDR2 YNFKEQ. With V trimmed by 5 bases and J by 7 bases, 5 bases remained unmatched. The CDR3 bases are TGTGCCAGCAGCAGGACAGGGGGAGAAGAGCAGTACTTC. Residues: CASSRTGGEEQYF.

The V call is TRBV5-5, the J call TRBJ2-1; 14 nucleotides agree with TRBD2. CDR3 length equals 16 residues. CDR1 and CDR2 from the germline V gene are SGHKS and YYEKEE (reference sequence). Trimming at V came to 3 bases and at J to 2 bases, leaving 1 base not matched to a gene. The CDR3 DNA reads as TGTGCCAGCAGCTCGGGACTAGCGGGAGCCTACAATGAGCAGTTCTTC. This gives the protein CASSSGLAGAYNEQFF.

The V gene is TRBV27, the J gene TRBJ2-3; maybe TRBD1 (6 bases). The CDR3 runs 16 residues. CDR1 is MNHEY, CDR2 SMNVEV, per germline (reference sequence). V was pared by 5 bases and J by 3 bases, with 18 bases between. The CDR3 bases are TGTGCCAGCAGTCAACGGGACATCTCCCATACAGATACGCAGTATTTT. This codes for CASSQRDISHTDTQYF.

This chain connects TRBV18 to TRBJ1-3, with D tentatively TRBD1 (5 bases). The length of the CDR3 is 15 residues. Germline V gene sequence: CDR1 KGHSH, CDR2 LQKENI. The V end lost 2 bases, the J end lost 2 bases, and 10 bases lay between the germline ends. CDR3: CASSPNGRAGNTIYF. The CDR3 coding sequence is TGTGCCAGCTCACCAAACGGCAGGGCTGGAAACACCATATATTTT.